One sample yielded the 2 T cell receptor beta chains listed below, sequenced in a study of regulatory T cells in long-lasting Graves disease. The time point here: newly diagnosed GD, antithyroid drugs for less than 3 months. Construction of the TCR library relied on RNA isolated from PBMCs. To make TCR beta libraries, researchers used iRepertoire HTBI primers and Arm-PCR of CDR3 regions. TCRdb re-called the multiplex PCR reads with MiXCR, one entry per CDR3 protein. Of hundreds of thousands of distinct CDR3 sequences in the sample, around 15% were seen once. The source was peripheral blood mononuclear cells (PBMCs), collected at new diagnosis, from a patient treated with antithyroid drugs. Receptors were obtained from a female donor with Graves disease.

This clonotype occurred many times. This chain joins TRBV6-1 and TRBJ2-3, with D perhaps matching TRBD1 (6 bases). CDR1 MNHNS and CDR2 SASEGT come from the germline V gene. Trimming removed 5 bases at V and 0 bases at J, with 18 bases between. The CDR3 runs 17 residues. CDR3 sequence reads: CASSRGTRDTSTDTQYF. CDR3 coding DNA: TGTGCCAGCAGTAGGGGGACCCGGGACACTAGCACAGATACGCAGTATTTT.

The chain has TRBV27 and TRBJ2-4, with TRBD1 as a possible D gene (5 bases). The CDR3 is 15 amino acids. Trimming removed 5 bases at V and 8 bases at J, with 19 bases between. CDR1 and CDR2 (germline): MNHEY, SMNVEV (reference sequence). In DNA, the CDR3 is TGTGCCAGCAGTCCCGACCCCAGGGTAAGGGACATTCAGTACTTC. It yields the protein CASSPDPRVRDIQYF.